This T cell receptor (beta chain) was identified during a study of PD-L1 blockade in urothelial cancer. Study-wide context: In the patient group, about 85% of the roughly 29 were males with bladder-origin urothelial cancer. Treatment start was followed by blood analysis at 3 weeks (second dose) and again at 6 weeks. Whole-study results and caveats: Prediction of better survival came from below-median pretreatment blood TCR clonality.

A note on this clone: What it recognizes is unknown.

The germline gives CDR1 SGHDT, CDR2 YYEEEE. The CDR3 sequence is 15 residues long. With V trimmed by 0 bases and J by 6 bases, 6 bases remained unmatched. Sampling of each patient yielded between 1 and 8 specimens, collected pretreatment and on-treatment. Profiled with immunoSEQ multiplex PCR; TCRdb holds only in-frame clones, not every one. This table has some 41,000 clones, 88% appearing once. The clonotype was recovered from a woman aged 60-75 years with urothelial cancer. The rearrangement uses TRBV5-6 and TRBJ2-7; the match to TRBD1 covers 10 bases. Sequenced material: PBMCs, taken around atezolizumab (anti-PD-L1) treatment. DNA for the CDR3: TGTGCCAGCAGCTTGGTTGTGACAGGGGGCTCCGAGCAGTACTTC. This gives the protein CASSLVVTGGSEQYF. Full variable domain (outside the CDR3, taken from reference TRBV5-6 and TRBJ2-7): DAGVTQSPTHLIKTRGQQVTLRCSPKSGHDTVSWYQQALGQGPQFIFQYYEEEERQRGNFPDRFSGHQFPNYSSELNVNALLLGDSALYLCASSLVVTGGSEQYFGPGTRLTVT.